Below, 18 T cell receptor beta chains from the same sample are listed, as sequenced in a study of blood T cell repertoires in COVID-19. Measured with immunoSEQ multiplex PCR; TCRdb has only the in-frame clones, and not every one. The data contain over 50,000 clones, about 81% of them singletons. Sample: peripheral blood. Source of these receptors: a man of 80 years or more with acute or convalescent COVID-19.

This clone was seen a few times. V and J are TRBV19 and TRBJ1-2; 10 bases align to TRBD1. CDR1 is LNHDA and CDR2 is SQIVND in the germline V gene (reference sequence). The CDR3 is 13 residues long. V lost 3 bases and J lost 8; bases outside the gene matches: 3. The CDR3 reads CASSIDRGPGYTF. CDR3 nucleotides: TGTGCCAGTAGTATCGACAGGGGGCCCGGCTACACCTTC.

The chain uses TRBV3-1 (or the pseudogene TRBV3-2) and TRBJ2-1; weak D call: TRBD1 (6 bases). CDR1 LGHDT and CDR2 YNNKEL come from the germline V gene (reference sequence). The CDR3 length is 15 residues. V was cut by 8 bases and J by 0 bases, with 14 bases left in between. CDR3 in amino acids: CASADRPLSYNEQFF. The CDR3 DNA follows: TGTGCCAGCGCCGACAGGCCCCTCTCCTACAATGAGCAGTTCTTC.

The chain links TRBV27 to TRBJ1-1; TRBD1 matches at 8 bases. The V gene end was trimmed by 5 bases and the J gene end by 1 base; junction bases not matched to a gene: 3. This CDR3 has 14 residues. Germline values: CDR1 MNHEY, CDR2 SMNVEV (reference sequence). The CDR3 DNA is TGTGCCAGCAGTAGGACAGGGAGGAACACTGAAGCTTTCTTT. It specifies CASSRTGRNTEAFF.

The chain is built from TRBV19 and TRBJ2-7; TRBD2 matches at 7 bases. The germline gives CDR1 LNHDA, CDR2 SQIVND (reference sequence). This CDR3 spans 14 amino acids. Unmatched junction bases numbered 8, after V lost 8 bases and J lost 1 base. The CDR3 region has the DNA TGTGCCAGTTCCCCTAGCGGATTGTCCTACGAGCAGTACTTC. This encodes CASSPSGLSYEQYF.

The rearrangement links TRBV6-5 to TRBJ1-6; 7 bases match TRBD1. In germline, CDR1 is MNHEY, CDR2 SVGAGI. The V gene end was trimmed by 2 bases and the J gene end by 4 bases; junction bases not matched to a gene: 2. CDR3 length: 15 amino acids. In nucleotides, the CDR3 is TGTGCCAGCAGTTACGCGGGACAGTATAATTCACCCCTCCACTTT. Its translation is CASSYAGQYNSPLHF.

The V gene is TRBV29-1, the J gene TRBJ1-2; TRBD1 agrees at 9 bases. The CDR3 loop spans 13 amino acids. The germline V gene encodes CDR1 SQVTM and CDR2 ANQGSEA. After removal of 6 bases from V and 4 bases from J, the junction contained 6 bases not matched to a gene. The CDR3 is CSVMDRGGYGYTF. CDR3 bases: TGCAGCGTCATGGACAGGGGCGGCTATGGCTACACCTTC.

V usage is TRBV6-2 or TRBV6-3 and J usage is TRBJ2-4; D perhaps matches TRBD1 (6 bases). V lost 6 bases and J lost 0, with 9 bases in between. CDR3 size: 14 residues. Germline assignment: CDR1 MNHEY and CDR2 SVGEGT. CDR3 DNA sequence: TGTGCCAGCAGCGAGGACAGAGCCAAAAACATTCAGTACTTC. Translating it yields CASSEDRAKNIQYF.

V is TRBV30 and J is TRBJ1-2; possibly TRBD1 for D (6 bases). Trimming took off 2 bases at V and 5 bases at J, with 15 bases between the two ends. The CDR3 is made up of 14 amino acids. Germline loops: CDR1 GTSNPN, CDR2 SVGIG (reference sequence). The CDR3 loop is CAWSLGTTVYGYTF. CDR3 nucleotide sequence: TGTGCCTGGAGTTTGGGGACAACAGTTTATGGCTACACCTTC.

V gene TRBV19 combines with J gene TRBJ2-3, with 11 bases fitting TRBD2. Germline V gene lookup returns CDR1 LNHDA and CDR2 SQIVND (reference sequence). The CDR3 length is 15 residues. V dropped 6 bases and J dropped 2; count of bases not matched to a gene: 4. The CDR3 loop reads CASRGLAAPTDTQYF. The CDR3 DNA is TGTGCCAGTAGGGGACTAGCGGCCCCCACAGATACGCAGTATTTT.

The J gene is TRBJ2-3, the V gene TRBV9; no firm D call. The CDR3 contains 15 residues. Germline V gene data show CDR1 as SGDLS and CDR2 as YYNGEE. Trimming stripped 6 bases from V and 5 bases from J, with 19 bases between. The CDR3 loop reads CASTLDSGLEDTQYF. Here the CDR3 DNA reads TGTGCCAGCACCCTCGACTCCGGGTTAGAAGATACGCAGTATTTT.

The chain joins TRBV27 to TRBJ2-3, with 10 positions matching TRBD2. After removal of 6 bases from V and 6 bases from J, the junction contained 15 bases not matched to a gene. CDR3 length equals 17 residues. Germline lookup yields CDR1 MNHEY and CDR2 SMNVEV (reference sequence). The CDR3 reads CASSPPGSGRAFDTQYF. The DNA of the CDR3 is TGTGCCAGCAGCCCCCCAGGCAGCGGGAGGGCTTTCGATACGCAGTATTTT.

In the case of this clone: A junction end diverges from the germline sequence, so it may reflect a read error. The chain links TRBV6-1 to TRBJ2-5; 10 bases match TRBD1. The CDR3 contains 12 residues. Germline loops: CDR1 MNHNS, CDR2 SASEGT. The CDR3 DNA follows: TGTGCCAGCAGTGATGCCGGGACAGGGGTACACTTC. Its translation is CASSDAGTGVHF.

The rearrangement links TRBV6-2 or TRBV6-3 to TRBJ1-5; D unclear. Trimming took off 2 bases at V and 3 bases at J, with 17 bases between the two ends. Germline-derived CDR1 and CDR2 are MNHEY and SVGEGT. The CDR3 contains 17 residues. CDR3: CASSYGRGRGLNQPQHF. The CDR3 nucleotides are TGTGCCAGCAGTTACGGTCGGGGAAGAGGCCTCAATCAGCCCCAGCATTTT.

This clone was seen only a few times. V usage is TRBV20-1 and J usage is TRBJ2-1, with D hard to call. Trimming took 3 bases from V and 13 from J, leaving 16 bases between them. CDR3 length: 12 amino acids. Germline assignment: CDR1 DFQATT and CDR2 SNEGSKA (reference sequence). The CDR3 sequence: CSASFFGNYQFF. As DNA, the CDR3 is TGCAGTGCTAGTTTTTTCGGTAACTATCAGTTCTTC.

The genes are TRBV24-1 and TRBJ2-5; D might be TRBD2 (5 bases). Between the trimmed V and J ends, which lost 8 bases and 4 bases, there was a span of 10 bases. CDR3 size: 12 residues. CDR1 is KGHDR and CDR2 is SFDVKD in the germline V gene. The CDR3 loop is CATKGLGETQYF. CDR3 sequence (DNA): TGTGCCACCAAAGGACTCGGAGAGACCCAGTACTTC.

The genes are TRBV7-9 and TRBJ2-5; TRBD1 aligns across 7 bases. J lost 2 bases, V lost 5 bases, and 8 bases had no gene match. There are 15 residues in the CDR3. Germline CDR1 SEHNR, CDR2 FQNEAQ (reference sequence). The CDR3 DNA follows: TGTGCCAGCAGCCTTGGGACAGCTCGTCAAGAGACCCAGTACTTC. Protein sequence: CASSLGTARQETQYF. Supplemented by reference TRBV7-9 and TRBJ2-5, the full variable domain reads DTGVSQNPRHKITKRGQNVTFRCDPISEHNRLYWYRQTLGQGPEFLTYFQNEAQLEKSRLLSDRFSAERPKGSFSTLEIQRTEQGDSAMYLCASSLGTARQETQYFGPGTRLLVL.

The rearrangement links TRBV7-9 to TRBJ1-2; D might be TRBD1 (5 bases). This CDR3 spans 14 amino acids. CDR1 and CDR2 from the germline V gene are SEHNR and FQNEAQ (reference sequence). V was shortened by 2 bases and J by 6 bases, with 13 bases between the two germline ends. The CDR3 here is CASSLNQGYNGYTF. CDR3 nucleotide sequence: TGTGCCAGCAGCTTAAACCAGGGATATAATGGCTACACCTTC.

This chain uses TRBV11-2 with TRBJ2-7; 10 nucleotides align to TRBD1. V lost 6 bases and J lost 6; bases outside the gene matches: 5. Germline V gene data show CDR1 as SGHAT and CDR2 as FQNNGV. This CDR3 spans 13 amino acids. CDR3 region: CASSFGTGVEQYF. The CDR3 DNA reads as TGTGCCAGCAGTTTCGGGACAGGGGTCGAGCAGTACTTC.